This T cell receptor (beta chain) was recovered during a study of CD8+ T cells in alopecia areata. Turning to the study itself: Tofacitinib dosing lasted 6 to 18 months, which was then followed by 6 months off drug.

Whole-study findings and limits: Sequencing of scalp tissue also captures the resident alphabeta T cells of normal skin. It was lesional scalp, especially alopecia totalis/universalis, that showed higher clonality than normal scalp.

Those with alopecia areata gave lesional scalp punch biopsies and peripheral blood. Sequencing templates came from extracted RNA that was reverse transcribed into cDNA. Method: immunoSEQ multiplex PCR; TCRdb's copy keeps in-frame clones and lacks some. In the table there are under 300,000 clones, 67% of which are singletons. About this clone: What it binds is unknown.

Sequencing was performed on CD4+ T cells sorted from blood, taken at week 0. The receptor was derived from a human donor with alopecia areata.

In nucleotides, the CDR3 is TGTGCCTGGAGTGTTAAAGGCGGAGGGAATCAGCCCCAGCATTTT. The encoded protein is CAWSVKGGGNQPQHF. This chain joins TRBV30 and TRBJ1-5, with D unclear. V lost 0 bases, J lost 4 bases, and 13 bases lay in between. The germline gives CDR1 GTSNPN, CDR2 SVGIG (reference sequence). The CDR3 is 15 amino acids.